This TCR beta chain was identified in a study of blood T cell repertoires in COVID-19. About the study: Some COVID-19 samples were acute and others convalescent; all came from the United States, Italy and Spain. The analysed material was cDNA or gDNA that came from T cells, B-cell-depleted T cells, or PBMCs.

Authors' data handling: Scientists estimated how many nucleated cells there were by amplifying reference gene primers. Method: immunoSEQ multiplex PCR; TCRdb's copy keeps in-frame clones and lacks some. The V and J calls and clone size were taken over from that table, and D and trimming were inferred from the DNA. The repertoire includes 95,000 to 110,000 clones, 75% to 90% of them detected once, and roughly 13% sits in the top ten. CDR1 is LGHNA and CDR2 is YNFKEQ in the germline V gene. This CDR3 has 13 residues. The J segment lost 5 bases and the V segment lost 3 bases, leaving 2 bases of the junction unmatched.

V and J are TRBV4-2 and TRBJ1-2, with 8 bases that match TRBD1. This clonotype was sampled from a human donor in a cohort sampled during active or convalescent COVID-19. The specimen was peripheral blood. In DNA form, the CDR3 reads TGTGCCAGCAGCCAGGACAGGGAGTATGGCTACACCTTC. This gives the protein CASSQDREYGYTF.